The sequence of this TCR beta chain was determined in a study of identical twins' blood T cells. Study observations and caveats: Twins reportedly had markedly more similar V usage than unrelated donors, even among out-of-frame TCRbeta clonotypes.

Comments on this clonotype: The antigen is unknown.

V lost 8 bases and J 0 bases, leaving 10 bases between the germline ends. The germline gives CDR1 SQVTM, CDR2 ANQGSEA. This CDR3 comprises 12 residues. A previously described protocol, modified, built RNA-based TCR cDNA libraries. TCRdb independently ran MiXCR on the 5' RACE reads; one entry per CDR3 protein. Here the sample spans roughly 340,000 distinct CDR3 sequences, about 28% being singletons. The three twin pairs were reared together, likely meeting the same infections. Sequencing was performed on PBMCs. This sequence was found in a woman aged 18-49 years in good health. The V call is TRBV29-1, the J call TRBJ1-1; TRBD1 might be the D (6 bases). The CDR3 protein is CSYRVMNTEAFF. CDR3 bases: TGCAGCTACAGGGTCATGAACACTGAAGCTTTCTTT.